These 3 T cell receptor beta chains came from one sample sequenced in a study of blood T cell repertoires in COVID-19. Sequenced by immunoSEQ multiplex PCR; TCRdb stores in-frame clones only, minus some. The sample includes about 200,000 clones, around 91% of them seen just once. Sequencing was carried out using peripheral blood. These receptors were obtained from a man in his fifties with acute or convalescent COVID-19.

V usage is TRBV7-9 and J usage is TRBJ2-7; no clear D gene. Per germline, CDR1 SEHNR and CDR2 FQNEAQ (reference sequence). Trimming shortened V by 4 bases and J by 3 bases, and 16 bases separated the two germline ends. The CDR3 runs 15 residues. The CDR3, as DNA: TGTGCCAGCAGCTCCAACAGAGACGCTCACTACGAGCAGTACTTC. It codes for CASSSNRDAHYEQYF.

The V and J genes are TRBV5-4 and TRBJ2-6, with TRBD1 identical over 7 bases. V dropped 4 bases and J dropped 0; count of bases not matched to a gene: 10. Germline CDR1 reads SGHNT; CDR2 reads YYREEE (reference sequence). The CDR3 is made up of 18 amino acids. CDR3 DNA sequence: TGTGCCAGCAGCCCCCGGCCAGGGGGTCTCTCTGGGGCCAACGTCCTGACTTTC. Translation gives CASSPRPGGLSGANVLTF. Together with reference TRBV5-4 and TRBJ2-6, the CDR3 gives the full variable domain: ETGVTQSPTHLIKTRGQQVTLRCSSQSGHNTVSWYQQALGQGPQFIFQYYREEENGRGNFPPRFSGLQFPNYSSELNVNALELDDSALYLCASSPRPGGLSGANVLTFGAGSRLTVL.

The chain employs TRBV3-1 (or the pseudogene TRBV3-2) and TRBJ2-5, with a weak D call TRBD2 (6 bases). The CDR3 is made up of 13 amino acids. Germline loops: CDR1 LGHDT, CDR2 YNNKEL (reference sequence). Trimming took off 0 bases at V and 9 bases at J, with 11 bases between the two ends. The CDR3 sequence is CASSQDTEGPQYF. The CDR3 DNA reads as TGTGCCAGCAGCCAAGATACGGAGGGACCCCAGTACTTC.